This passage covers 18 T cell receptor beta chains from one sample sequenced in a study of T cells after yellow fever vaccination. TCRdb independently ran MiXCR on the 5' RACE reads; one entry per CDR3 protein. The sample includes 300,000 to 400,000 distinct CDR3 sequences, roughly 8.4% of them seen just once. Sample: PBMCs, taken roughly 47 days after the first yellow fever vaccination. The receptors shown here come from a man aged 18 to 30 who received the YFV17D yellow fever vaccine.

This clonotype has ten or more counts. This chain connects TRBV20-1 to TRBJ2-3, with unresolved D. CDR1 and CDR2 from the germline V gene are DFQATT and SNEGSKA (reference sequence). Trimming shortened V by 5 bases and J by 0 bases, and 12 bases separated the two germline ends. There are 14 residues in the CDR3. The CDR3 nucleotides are TGCAGTGCTCCCCTACAGACTAGCACAGATACGCAGTATTTT. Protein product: CSAPLQTSTDTQYF.

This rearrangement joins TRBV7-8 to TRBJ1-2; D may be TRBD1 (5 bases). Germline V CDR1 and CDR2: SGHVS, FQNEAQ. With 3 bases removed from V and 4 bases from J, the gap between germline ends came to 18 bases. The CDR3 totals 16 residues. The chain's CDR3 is CASSFELGRVVYGYTF. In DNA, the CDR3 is TGTGCCAGCAGCTTTGAGTTGGGCAGGGTTGTCTATGGCTACACCTTC.

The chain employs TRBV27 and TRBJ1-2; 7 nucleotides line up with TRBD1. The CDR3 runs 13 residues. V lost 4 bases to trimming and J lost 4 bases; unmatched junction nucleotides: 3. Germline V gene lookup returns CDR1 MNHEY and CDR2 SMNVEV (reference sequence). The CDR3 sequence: CASSSQGSYGYTF. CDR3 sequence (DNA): TGTGCCAGCAGTTCACAGGGGTCCTATGGCTACACCTTC.

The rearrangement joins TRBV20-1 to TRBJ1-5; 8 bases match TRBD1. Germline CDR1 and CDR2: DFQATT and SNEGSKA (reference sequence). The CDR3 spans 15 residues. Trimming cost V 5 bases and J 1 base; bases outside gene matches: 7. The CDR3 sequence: CSAGPDRGSNQPQHF. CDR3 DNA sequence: TGCAGTGCTGGCCCTGACAGGGGAAGCAATCAGCCCCAGCATTTT.

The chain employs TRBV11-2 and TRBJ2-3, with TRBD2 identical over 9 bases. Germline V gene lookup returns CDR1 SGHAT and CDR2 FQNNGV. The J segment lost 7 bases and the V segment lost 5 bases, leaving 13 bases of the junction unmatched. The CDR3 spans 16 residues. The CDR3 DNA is TGTGCCAGCAGCCTCCACGCTAGCGGGGAATGGAATACGCAGTATTTT. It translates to CASSLHASGEWNTQYF.

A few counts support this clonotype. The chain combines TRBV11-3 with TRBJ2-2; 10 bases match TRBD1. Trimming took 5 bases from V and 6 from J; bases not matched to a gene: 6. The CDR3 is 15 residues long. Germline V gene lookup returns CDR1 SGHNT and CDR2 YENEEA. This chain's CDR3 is CASSGDRGLSGELFF. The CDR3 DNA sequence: TGTGCCAGCAGCGGGGACAGGGGCCTTTCCGGGGAGCTGTTTTTT.

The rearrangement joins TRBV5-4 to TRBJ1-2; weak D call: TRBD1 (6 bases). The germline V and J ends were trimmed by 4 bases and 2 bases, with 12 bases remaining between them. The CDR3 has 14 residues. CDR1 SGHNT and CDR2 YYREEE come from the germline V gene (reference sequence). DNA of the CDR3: TGTGCCAGCAGCGGGCAGGGGTCGAACTATGGCTACACCTTC. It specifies CASSGQGSNYGYTF.

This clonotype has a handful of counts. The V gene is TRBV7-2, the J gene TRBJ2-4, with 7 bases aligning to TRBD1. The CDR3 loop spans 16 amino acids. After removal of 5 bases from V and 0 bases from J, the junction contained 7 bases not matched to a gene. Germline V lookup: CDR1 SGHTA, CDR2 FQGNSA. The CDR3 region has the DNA TGTGCCAGCAGCCCCGAGACAGGGAGAGCCAAAAACATTCAGTACTTC. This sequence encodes CASSPETGRAKNIQYF.

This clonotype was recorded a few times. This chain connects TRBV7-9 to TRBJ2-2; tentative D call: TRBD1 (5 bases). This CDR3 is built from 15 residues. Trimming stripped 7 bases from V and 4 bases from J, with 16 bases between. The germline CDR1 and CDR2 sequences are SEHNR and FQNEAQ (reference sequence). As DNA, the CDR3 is TGTGCCAGCACCGTGACAGTAACGGGCACCGGGGAGCTGTTTTTT. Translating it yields CASTVTVTGTGELFF.

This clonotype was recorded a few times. The CDR3, as DNA: TGTGCCAGCAGCTTGGAGGGGGGGCCGGGGAATGAGCAGTTCTTC. Amino acid sequence: CASSLEGGPGNEQFF. This sequence joins TRBV5-8 and TRBJ2-1, with D tentatively TRBD2 (7 bases). CDR1 is SGHTS and CDR2 is YDEGEE in the germline V gene. V was clipped by 0 bases and J by 7 bases, with 14 bases between them. CDR3 length: 15 residues. The entire variable domain, with the rest obtained from reference TRBV5-8 and TRBJ2-1, is as follows: EAGVTQSPTHLIKTRGQQATLRCSPISGHTSVYWYQQALGLGLQFLLWYDEGEERNRGNFPPRFSGRQFPNYSSELNVNALELEDSALYLCASSLEGGPGNEQFFGPGTRLTVL.

The chain's CDR3 is CASSPPGQHYNSPLHF. CDR3 sequence (DNA): TGTGCCAGCAGCCCGCCGGGACAGCACTATAATTCACCCCTCCACTTT. V is TRBV4-2 and J is TRBJ1-6; 7 bases match TRBD1. The germline gives CDR1 LGHNA, CDR2 YNFKEQ. V lost 4 bases and J lost 3; bases outside the gene matches: 6. This CDR3 is built from 16 residues.

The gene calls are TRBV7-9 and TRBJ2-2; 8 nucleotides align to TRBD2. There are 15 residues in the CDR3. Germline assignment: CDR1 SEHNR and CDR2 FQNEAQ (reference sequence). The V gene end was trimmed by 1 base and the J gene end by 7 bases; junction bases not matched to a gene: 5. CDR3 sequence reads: CASSLVAGYDGELFF. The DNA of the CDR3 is TGTGCCAGCAGCTTAGTAGCGGGGTACGACGGGGAGCTGTTTTTT. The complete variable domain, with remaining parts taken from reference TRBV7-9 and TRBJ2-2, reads DTGVSQNPRHKITKRGQNVTFRCDPISEHNRLYWYRQTLGQGPEFLTYFQNEAQLEKSRLLSDRFSAERPKGSFSTLEIQRTEQGDSAMYLCASSLVAGYDGELFFGEGSRLTVL.

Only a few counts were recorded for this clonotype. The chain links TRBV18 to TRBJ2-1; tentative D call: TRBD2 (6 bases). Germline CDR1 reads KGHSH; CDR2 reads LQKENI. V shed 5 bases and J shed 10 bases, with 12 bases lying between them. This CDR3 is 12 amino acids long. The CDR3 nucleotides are TGTGCCAGCTCAACGGAGGGCCCCGAGCAGTTCTTC. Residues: CASSTEGPEQFF.

CDR3 residues: CASSQVSGGLYNTGELFF. The CDR3 region has the DNA TGCGCCAGCAGCCAAGTTAGCGGGGGCCTCTACAACACCGGGGAGCTGTTTTTT. The V gene is TRBV4-3, the J gene TRBJ2-2, with 9 bases fitting TRBD2. The CDR3 runs 18 residues. Germline CDR1 and CDR2: LGHNA and YSLEER. J lost 2 bases, V lost 1 base, and 8 bases had no gene match.

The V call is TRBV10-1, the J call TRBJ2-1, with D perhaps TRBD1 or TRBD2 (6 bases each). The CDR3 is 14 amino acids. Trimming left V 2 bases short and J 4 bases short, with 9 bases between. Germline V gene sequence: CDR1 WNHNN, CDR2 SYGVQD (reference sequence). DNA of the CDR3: TGCGCCAGCAGTGAGAGGGGGGAATACAATGAGCAGTTCTTC. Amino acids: CASSERGEYNEQFF.

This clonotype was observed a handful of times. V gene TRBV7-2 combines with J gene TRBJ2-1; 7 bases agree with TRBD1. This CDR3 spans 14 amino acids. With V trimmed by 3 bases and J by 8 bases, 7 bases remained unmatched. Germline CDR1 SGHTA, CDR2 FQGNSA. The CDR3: CASSFWQGDYEQFF. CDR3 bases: TGTGCCAGCAGCTTCTGGCAGGGGGATTATGAGCAGTTCTTC. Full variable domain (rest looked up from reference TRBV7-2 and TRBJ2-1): GAGVSQSPSNKVTEKGKDVELRCDPISGHTALYWYRQSLGQGLEFLIYFQGNSAPDKSGLPSDRFSAERTGGSVSTLTIQRTQQEDSAVYLCASSFWQGDYEQFFGPGTRLTVL.

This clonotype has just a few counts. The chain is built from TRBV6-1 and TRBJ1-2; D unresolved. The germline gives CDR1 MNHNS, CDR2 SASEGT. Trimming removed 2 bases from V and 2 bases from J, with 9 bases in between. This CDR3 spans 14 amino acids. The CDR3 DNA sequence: TGTGCCAGCAGTGAAAATACAGCCAACTATGGCTACACCTTC. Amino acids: CASSENTANYGYTF.

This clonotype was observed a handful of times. The DNA of the CDR3 is TGTGCCAGTAGCGAACTGGGGGCCGGCCGTAATGAGCAGTTCTTC. This translates into CASSELGAGRNEQFF. The chain has TRBV19 and TRBJ2-1; D is perhaps TRBD1 (6 bases). V dropped 6 bases and J dropped 7 bases, with 19 bases sitting between them. Germline V CDR1 and CDR2: LNHDA, SQIVND (reference sequence). This CDR3 has 15 amino acids. The variable domain in full, completed from reference TRBV19 and TRBJ2-1, reads DGGITQSPKYLFRKEGQNVTLSCEQNLNHDAMYWYRQDPGQGLRLIYYSQIVNDFQKGDIAEGYSVSREKKESFPLTVTSAQKNPTAFYLCASSELGAGRNEQFFGPGTRLTVL.